This TCR beta chain was sequenced during a study of technical replicates of blood from a few donors. The CDR3 length is 13 residues. V gave up 1 base and J gave up 7 bases, with 10 bases separating them. Per germline, CDR1 MNHNS and CDR2 SASEGT. Sequencing used immunoSEQ multiplex PCR; TCRdb keeps in-frame clones, though not all of them. The table has about 84,000 clones, roughly 97% seen once; the top ten hold about 0.19%. The TCR sequence derives from a human donor in good health. This chain joins TRBV6-1 and TRBJ1-2; the D is unclear. Sequencing used T cells isolated from PBMCs. The CDR3 DNA sequence: TGTGCCAGCAGTGAAGGGGGAGCCCTTGGCTACACCTTC. Protein sequence: CASSEGGALGYTF.